These 24 T cell receptor beta chains share one sample of origin, sequenced in a study of identical twins. TCRdb passed the 5' RACE reads through MiXCR, listing each CDR3 protein once. The table has about 690,000 distinct CDR3 sequences, 6.1% seen once. Sequenced material: naive T cells sorted from blood. The receptors stem from a man aged 18 to 30 in good health.

This clonotype was observed at least ten times. The rearrangement links TRBV12-3 or TRBV12-4 to TRBJ1-5, with D possibly being TRBD1 (5 bases). V lost 7 bases, J lost 5 bases, and 18 bases lay in between. The CDR3 is 15 amino acids. CDR3 DNA sequence: TGTGCCAGCACAGTGGGGCATTTGGGGGATCAGCCCCAGCATTTT. This codes for CASTVGHLGDQPQHF.

This clonotype was seen more than once but under ten times. V gene TRBV5-5 combines with J gene TRBJ2-5, with TRBD1 matching 9 bases. This CDR3 spans 15 amino acids. Per the germline V gene, CDR1 is SGHKS and CDR2 is YYEKEE (reference sequence). With V trimmed by 4 bases and J by 5 bases, 9 bases remained unmatched. The CDR3 DNA reads TGTGCCAGCAGCCCTCTGGGACAGGGCTTGGAGACCCAGTACTTC. Protein sequence: CASSPLGQGLETQYF.

This clonotype was recorded at least ten times. This rearrangement joins TRBV12-3 or TRBV12-4 to TRBJ2-5; 11 positions agree with TRBD1. The CDR3 totals 18 residues. V trimming: 5 bases; J trimming: 6 bases; junction bases outside the gene matches: 17. CDR3 protein: CASSLGAGTGGIGQTQYF. The CDR3 DNA sequence: TGTGCCAGCAGTCTGGGTGCCGGGACAGGGGGTATTGGGCAGACCCAGTACTTC.

This clonotype was seen a few times. The J gene is TRBJ1-1, the V gene TRBV5-6; the match to TRBD1 covers 7 bases. CDR1 is SGHDT, CDR2 YYEEEE, per germline. Trimming at V came to 7 bases and at J to 1 base, leaving 4 bases not matched to a gene. The CDR3 runs 13 residues. CDR3 coding DNA: TGTGCCAGCGGTCAGGGGGGGAACACTGAAGCTTTCTTT. This gives the protein CASGQGGNTEAFF.

The chain is built from TRBV5-1 and TRBJ2-5; no clear D gene. V was cut by 2 bases and J by 3 bases, with 11 bases left in between. The CDR3 loop spans 14 amino acids. CDR1 and CDR2 from the germline V gene are SGHRS and YFSETQ. The CDR3 loop is CASSLHHMEETQYF. CDR3 sequence (DNA): TGCGCCAGCAGCTTACACCATATGGAAGAGACCCAGTACTTC.

This clonotype came up many times. This sequence joins TRBV7-9 and TRBJ2-1; TRBD2 matches at 9 bases. Germline CDR1 is SEHNR and CDR2 is FQNEAQ (reference sequence). The CDR3 has 15 residues. Trimming removed 5 bases from V and 8 bases from J; junction bases left unmatched: 10. The CDR3 is CASSIPGTSPDEQFF. As DNA, the CDR3 is TGTGCCAGCAGCATCCCCGGGACTAGCCCGGATGAGCAGTTCTTC.

This clonotype was counted between two and nine times. The genes are TRBV4-1 and TRBJ1-4; 9 bases fit TRBD1. The CDR3 covers 16 residues. The J segment lost 4 bases and the V segment lost 4 bases, leaving 7 bases of the junction unmatched. The germline CDR1 and CDR2 sequences are MGHRA and YSYEKL. The CDR3 loop is CASSPWDRAGNEKLFF. CDR3 nucleotide sequence: TGCGCCAGCAGCCCCTGGGACAGGGCAGGTAATGAAAAACTGTTTTTT.

This clonotype was observed at least ten times. J is TRBJ2-3 and V is TRBV5-1; D is undetermined. V lost 0 bases, J lost 6 bases, and 11 bases lay in between. The germline V gene has CDR1 SGHRS and CDR2 YFSETQ. This CDR3 region has 14 residues. The CDR3 here is CASSLDWGSDTQYF. The CDR3 region has the DNA TGCGCCAGCAGCTTGGATTGGGGTTCGGATACGCAGTATTTT.

The chain uses TRBV2 and TRBJ2-2; 10 positions match TRBD2. V was pared by 3 bases and J by 6 bases, with 7 bases of the junction left unmatched. Per germline, CDR1 SNHLY and CDR2 FYNNEI. The CDR3 is 16 amino acids. The CDR3 DNA sequence: TGTGCCAGCAGTGACGATTTGGGACTAGCGTCCGGGGAGCTGTTTTTT. Translated: CASSDDLGLASGELFF.

This clonotype was seen at least ten times. The V call is TRBV4-3, the J call TRBJ2-1, with D possibly being TRBD2 (5 bases). The CDR3 extends over 16 amino acids. Germline CDR1 is LGHNA and CDR2 is YSLEER. V lost 0 bases to trimming and J lost 11 bases, with 20 bases between them. CDR3 nucleotide sequence: TGCGCCAGCAGCCAAGATAGTGTTGCAGAAGGAGGTCAGCAGTTCTTC. It is translated as CASSQDSVAEGGQQFF.

In this sample, this clonotype turned up many times. The chain is built from TRBV12-3 or TRBV12-4 and TRBJ1-5, with a possible D match to TRBD1 (5 bases). V dropped 5 bases and J dropped 5 bases, with 10 bases sitting between them. This CDR3 has 13 residues. CDR3 region: CASSPRDYQPQHF. CDR3 in DNA: TGTGCCAGCAGTCCACGGGACTATCAGCCCCAGCATTTT.

This clonotype was recorded at least ten times. This chain connects TRBV12-3 or TRBV12-4 to TRBJ2-5, with a possible D match to TRBD1 (6 bases). The CDR3 loop spans 16 amino acids. The V gene lost 3 bases and the J gene lost 2 bases, with 16 bases spanning the gap. Here the CDR3 DNA reads TGTGCCAGCAGTTTTTCGACAGGTCGTGAGCAAGAGACCCAGTACTTC. Translated, it gives CASSFSTGREQETQYF.

This clonotype was recorded at least ten times. The chain carries TRBV7-2 and TRBJ2-1, with 7 nucleotides matching TRBD2. Trimming took 5 bases from V and 9 from J; bases not matched to a gene: 16. The CDR3 loop spans 16 amino acids. The germline gives CDR1 SGHTA, CDR2 FQGNSA. The CDR3 sequence is CASSQRDSGFRGEQFF. The CDR3 DNA follows: TGTGCCAGCAGCCAGCGGGACTCCGGGTTTCGGGGTGAGCAGTTCTTC.

This clonotype has only a few counts. The CDR3 here is CASSHHPNHYEQYV. The CDR3 DNA reads as TGCGCCAGCAGCCACCACCCAAACCACTACGAGCAGTACGTC. The chain links TRBV4-1 to TRBJ2-7; D unresolved. Germline V gene data show CDR1 as MGHRA and CDR2 as YSYEKL. The ends were cut back, 3 bases at V and 3 bases at J, with 12 bases in the middle. This CDR3 spans 14 amino acids.

The sample holds a few counts of this clonotype. The rearrangement joins TRBV7-9 to TRBJ2-4; weak D call: TRBD2 (6 bases). Trimming removed 4 bases at V and 0 bases at J, with 16 bases between. The CDR3 loop spans 17 amino acids. CDR1 and CDR2 (germline): SEHNR, FQNEAQ (reference sequence). CDR3 residues: CASSSPTSSLAKNIQYF. CDR3 DNA sequence: TGTGCCAGCAGCTCACCAACTAGCTCACTAGCCAAAAACATTCAGTACTTC. Filled out from reference TRBV7-9 and TRBJ2-4, the complete variable domain reads DTGVSQNPRHKITKRGQNVTFRCDPISEHNRLYWYRQTLGQGPEFLTYFQNEAQLEKSRLLSDRFSAERPKGSFSTLEIQRTEQGDSAMYLCASSSPTSSLAKNIQYFGAGTRLSVL.

This chain joins TRBV5-1 and TRBJ2-7; D call uncertain. This CDR3 spans 15 amino acids. Germline loops: CDR1 SGHRS, CDR2 YFSETQ. V was pared by 4 bases and J by 3 bases, with 17 bases between. CDR3 sequence reads: CASSTRPKRHYEQYF. CDR3 in DNA: TGCGCCAGCAGCACACGGCCGAAGAGACACTACGAGCAGTACTTC.

This clonotype was detected only a few times. Here the CDR3 DNA reads TGTGCCAGCAATAAACGACTAGTTTTCGAGCAGTACGTC. Translation gives CASNKRLVFEQYV. This chain uses TRBV14 with TRBJ2-7, with D possibly matching TRBD2 (6 bases). V shed 7 bases and J shed 6 bases, with 16 bases lying between them. This CDR3 is built from 13 residues. In germline, CDR1 is SGHDN, CDR2 FVKESK.

This clonotype occurred a few times. The genes are TRBV19 and TRBJ2-7; TRBD2 agrees at 11 bases. CDR3 length: 14 amino acids. The V segment lost 4 bases and the J segment 5 bases; nucleotides outside the gene matches: 4. Germline values: CDR1 LNHDA, CDR2 SQIVND (reference sequence). The CDR3 loop reads CASSTGLADHEQYF. CDR3 DNA sequence: TGTGCCAGTAGTACGGGACTAGCGGACCACGAGCAGTACTTC.

V gene TRBV4-2 combines with J gene TRBJ2-6, with D possibly TRBD2 on 5 matching bases. Trimming cost V 2 bases and J 0 bases, with 11 bases left between them. Germline CDR1 LGHNA, CDR2 YNFKEQ. This CDR3 comprises 17 residues. The CDR3 region has the DNA TGTGCCAGCAGCCAAATATCCGACTACTCTGGGGCCAACGTCCTGACTTTC. Protein product: CASSQISDYSGANVLTF.

The genes are TRBV12-3 or TRBV12-4 and TRBJ2-4; maybe TRBD2 (5 bases). This CDR3 has 13 amino acids. V dropped 6 bases and J dropped 7 bases, with 13 bases sitting between them. Here the CDR3 DNA reads TGTGCCAGCAGCCTAAGTTCGGGGAACATTCAGTACTTC. Its translation: CASSLSSGNIQYF.

This clonotype was counted ten times or more. V gene TRBV5-1 combines with J gene TRBJ2-5, with D uncertain. Trimming left V 7 bases short and J 4 bases short, with 8 bases between. The CDR3 is made up of 11 amino acids. CDR1 SGHRS and CDR2 YFSETQ come from the germline V gene. CDR3: CASGVGETQYF. CDR3 DNA: TGCGCCAGCGGGGTAGGAGAGACCCAGTACTTC.

The rearrangement links TRBV4-3 to TRBJ2-3, with D possibly TRBD2 on 6 matching bases. With 4 bases removed from V and 2 bases from J, the gap between germline ends came to 19 bases. The CDR3 contains 17 residues. The germline gives CDR1 LGHNA, CDR2 YSLEER. The CDR3 DNA follows: TGCGCCAGCAGCCTCATCCGGATTAGCGGATCCACAGATACGCAGTATTTT. This translates into CASSLIRISGSTDTQYF.

The chain is built from TRBV5-1 and TRBJ2-3; TRBD2 matches at 12 bases. Unmatched junction bases numbered 12, after V lost 4 bases and J lost 0 bases. Germline V lookup: CDR1 SGHRS, CDR2 YFSETQ. This CDR3 has 19 residues. CDR3 sequence (DNA): TGCGCCAGCAGCGTTCCCGGGACTAGCGGGCGTGATAGCACAGATACGCAGTATTTT. It codes for CASSVPGTSGRDSTDTQYF.

This clonotype was picked up a small number of times. This chain links TRBV15 with TRBJ2-7, with 7 bases matching TRBD2. Germline lookup yields CDR1 LNHNV and CDR2 YYDKDF (reference sequence). The trim removed 8 bases at V and 0 bases at J, leaving 7 bases unmatched. This CDR3 spans 14 amino acids. The CDR3 loop is CATRSGTNSYEQYV. CDR3 in DNA: TGTGCCACCCGATCCGGGACTAACTCCTACGAGCAGTACGTC.